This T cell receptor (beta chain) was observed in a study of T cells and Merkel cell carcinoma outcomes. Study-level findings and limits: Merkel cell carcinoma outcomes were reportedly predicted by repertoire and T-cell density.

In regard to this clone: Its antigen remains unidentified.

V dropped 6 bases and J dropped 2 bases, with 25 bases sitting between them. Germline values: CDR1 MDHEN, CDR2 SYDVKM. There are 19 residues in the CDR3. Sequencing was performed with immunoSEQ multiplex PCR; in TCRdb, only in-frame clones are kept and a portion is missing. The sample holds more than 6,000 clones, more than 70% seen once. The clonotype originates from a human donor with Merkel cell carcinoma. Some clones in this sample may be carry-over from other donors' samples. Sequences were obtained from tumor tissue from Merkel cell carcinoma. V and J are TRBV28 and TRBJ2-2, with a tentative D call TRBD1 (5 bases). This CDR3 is CASREHTPWEGENTGELFF. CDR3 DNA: TGTGCCAGCAGGGAGCATACCCCATGGGAAGGGGAAAACACCGGGGAGCTGTTTTTT.